Shown below are 17 T cell receptor beta chains from a single sample sequenced in a study of shared clonotypes between healthy human individuals. Produced via immunoSEQ multiplex PCR; TCRdb's table is partial and in-frame only. The repertoire holds fewer than 400,000 clones, less than 85% seen once, with over 9% in the top ten. What was sequenced was memory CD4+ T cells sorted from blood. Subset described: CD45RA-negative fraction. The receptors stem from a man aged 25 to 40 in good health.

This clone was recorded only once. The CDR3 region is CASSEASSGVRETQYF. In nucleotides, the CDR3 is TGTGCCAGCAGTGAAGCGTCGTCCGGGGTAAGGGAGACCCAGTACTTC. The rearrangement uses TRBV6-1 and TRBJ2-5, with D perhaps TRBD2 (5 bases). The germline gives CDR1 MNHNS, CDR2 SASEGT. Trimming removed 0 bases at V and 5 bases at J, with 16 bases between. The CDR3 length is 16 residues.

This clone has just a few counts. The CDR3 loop reads CASTPVTDHYGYTF. CDR3 sequence (DNA): TGTGCCAGCACCCCAGTGACGGACCACTATGGCTACACCTTC. The V call is TRBV28, the J call TRBJ1-2; D ambiguous. CDR1 MDHEN and CDR2 SYDVKM come from the germline V gene. This CDR3 comprises 14 residues. V was shortened by 7 bases and J by 3 bases, with 15 bases between the two germline ends.

Details on this clone: Other DNA sequences from this sample encode an identical CDR3 as well. The J gene is TRBJ2-7, the V gene TRBV4-2; D ambiguous. Germline-derived CDR1 and CDR2 are LGHNA and YNFKEQ. Trimming stripped 4 bases from V and 0 bases from J, with 7 bases between. The CDR3 sequence is 13 residues long. The CDR3 here is CASSPGPSYEQYF. CDR3 coding DNA: TGTGCCAGCAGCCCGGGTCCCTCCTACGAGCAGTACTTC.

This clone is a singleton in its sample. The sample holds other DNA sequences that translate to the same CDR3. The rearrangement uses TRBV5-1 and TRBJ2-3, with 9 bases fitting TRBD1. Looked up from germline, CDR1 is SGHRS and CDR2 is YFSETQ. Losses at the gene ends were 0 bases for V and 6 bases for J; bases not matched to a gene: 5. The CDR3 sequence is 15 residues long. In nucleotides, the CDR3 is TGCGCCAGCAGCTTGGAGAGGACAGGGGTCGATACGCAGTATTTT. Its translation: CASSLERTGVDTQYF.

This clone showed up just a few times. The V gene is TRBV5-1, the J gene TRBJ2-5; the D is unclear. Germline V CDR1 and CDR2: SGHRS, YFSETQ. The CDR3 has 14 amino acids. V was clipped by 0 bases and J by 1 base, with 7 bases between them. The CDR3 DNA is TGCGCCAGCAGCTTGGGGGGTTTCCAAGAGACCCAGTACTTC. This sequence encodes CASSLGGFQETQYF.

The CDR3 region is CASSIGAGGLYEQYF. The CDR3 DNA follows: TGTGCCAGTAGTATAGGTGCGGGAGGGCTCTACGAGCAGTACTTC. The chain joins TRBV19 to TRBJ2-7; 9 positions agree with TRBD2. The CDR3 sequence is 15 residues long. V was pared by 1 base and J by 3 bases, with 4 bases of the junction left unmatched. Germline CDR1 LNHDA, CDR2 SQIVND (reference sequence).

The rearrangement uses TRBV6-1 and TRBJ1-5, with D perhaps matching TRBD1 (5 bases). Germline CDR1 and CDR2: MNHNS and SASEGT. Trimming took 11 bases from V and 2 from J, leaving 19 bases between them. This CDR3 spans 15 amino acids. CDR3: CASETGRVGNQPQHF. CDR3 in DNA: TGTGCCTCGGAAACGGGCAGGGTGGGCAATCAGCCCCAGCATTTT.

The chain links TRBV10-3 to TRBJ2-5; TRBD2 aligns across 14 bases. In germline, CDR1 is ENHRY, CDR2 SYGVKD. The CDR3 runs 15 residues. V gave up 6 bases and J gave up 4 bases; unmatched junction bases: 4. The CDR3 coding sequence is TGTGCCATCAGCTTCGGGACTAGCGGGGGAGAGACCCAGTACTTC. Translated: CAISFGTSGGETQYF.

The genes are TRBV28 and TRBJ1-2; D might be TRBD1 (5 bases). Germline V gene sequence: CDR1 MDHEN, CDR2 SYDVKM. V was cut by 6 bases and J by 4 bases, with 15 bases left in between. This CDR3 region has 14 residues. CDR3 bases: TGTGCCAGCAGCAGAGGCAGGGAGGGCTATGGCTACACCTTC. Translation: CASSRGREGYGYTF.

The rearrangement joins TRBV7-2 to TRBJ2-1; TRBD2 agrees at 11 bases. The CDR3 runs to 18 residues. Germline CDR1 is SGHTA and CDR2 is FQGNSA. Unmatched junction bases numbered 14, after V lost 5 bases and J lost 5 bases. The CDR3 DNA is TGTGCCAGCAGCCGACAACCCCTAGCGGGAGGTGGGGACAATGAGCAGTTCTTC. Its protein is CASSRQPLAGGGDNEQFF.

This chain connects TRBV11-3 to TRBJ1-1; D unclear. The CDR3 contains 15 residues. Deletions cut 1 base from V and 2 bases from J, with 11 bases between. Germline values: CDR1 SGHNT, CDR2 YENEEA. The CDR3 is CASSLGGGLNTEAFF. The CDR3 DNA is TGTGCCAGCAGCTTAGGTGGCGGCCTCAACACTGAAGCTTTCTTT.

The rearrangement joins TRBV5-4 to TRBJ2-3, with 8 bases that match TRBD1. J lost 4 bases, V lost 2 bases, and 6 bases had no gene match. Germline V lookup: CDR1 SGHNT, CDR2 YYREEE (reference sequence). This CDR3 has 15 residues. The CDR3 sequence: CASSFRTGSADTQYF. DNA of the CDR3: TGTGCCAGCAGCTTCAGGACAGGGAGCGCAGATACGCAGTATTTT.

The gene calls are TRBV9 and TRBJ2-7, with D perhaps assigned TRBD1 or TRBD2 (5 bases each). Germline values: CDR1 SGDLS, CDR2 YYNGEE. Trimming left V 3 bases short and J 5 bases short, with 18 bases between. This CDR3 has 15 amino acids. CDR3 bases: TGTGCCAGCAGCGACTTAGGGGTCGGGGTCCACGAGCAGTACTTC. It encodes CASSDLGVGVHEQYF.

This chain connects TRBV28 to TRBJ2-2; 7 nucleotides agree with TRBD1. J gave up 4 bases and V 4 bases, and 6 bases lay outside the gene matches. The CDR3 contains 15 residues. Germline assignment: CDR1 MDHEN and CDR2 SYDVKM. CDR3 loop: CASSSQGVGTGELFF. The CDR3 DNA follows: TGTGCCAGCAGTTCCCAGGGGGTGGGCACCGGGGAGCTGTTTTTT.

This chain uses TRBV28 with TRBJ2-7; TRBD1 matches 9 bases. Germline-derived CDR1 and CDR2 are MDHEN and SYDVKM. This CDR3 is built from 14 residues. V dropped 4 bases and J dropped 3; count of bases not matched to a gene: 4. As DNA, the CDR3 is TGTGCCAGCAGTTGGACAGGGGAGTACTACGAGCAGTACTTC. This sequence encodes CASSWTGEYYEQYF.

The CDR3 loop reads CATFDRDDSYNEQFF. CDR3 DNA: TGTGCCACTTTCGACAGGGATGATTCCTACAATGAGCAGTTCTTC. The V and J genes are TRBV21-1 and TRBJ2-1; the D call in the table, TRBD1, was not verified against the DNA. TRBV21-1 is a recognized pseudogene. The CDR3 sequence is 15 residues long.

V is TRBV6-1 and J is TRBJ2-7; D ambiguous. Germline V gene data show CDR1 as MNHNS and CDR2 as SASEGT. The V end lost 6 bases, the J end lost 3 bases, and 12 bases lay between the germline ends. This CDR3 has 13 residues. The DNA for the CDR3 is TGTGCCAGCAGCAGGACGGAGAGCTACGAGCAGTACTTC. This encodes CASSRTESYEQYF.